The clone carrying this TCR beta chain was found a few times. Its target is not known. This entry belongs to a study of T cells in Graves' hyperthyroidism and ophthalmopathy. As for the study in general: Peripheral blood was acquired at first diagnosis, ahead of any therapy whatsoever.

Whole-study findings and limits: Within blood appeared most thyroid clonotypes that had expanded above 0.001.

When ophthalmopathy did not progress within 18 months, Graves' hyperthyroidism was considered stable. The study based diagnoses on clinical symptoms, serum thyroxine and TRAb, thyroid ultrasound and orbital computed tomography. RNA transcripts were the template for amplifying TCR beta CDR3 regions. In the first-round RT-PCR of the TCR CDR3, the HTBI primer set was used. Via MiXCR, TCRdb re-called the multiplex PCR reads, giving one row per CDR3 protein. This repertoire shows 550,000 to 800,000 distinct CDR3 sequences, approximately 16% found once; its top ten account for around 7.7%. The origin of this receptor is a man between 18 and 35 years old with Graves' hyperthyroidism. Sequencing used blood.

Written as DNA, the CDR3 is TGTGCCAGCAGTTTAAGGCCCCTGACTAGCGGAGGGGGAGGGGGCAAAAACATTCAGTACTTC. It yields the protein CASSLRPLTSGGGGGKNIQYF. The gene calls are TRBV27 and TRBJ2-4; 9 bases map to TRBD2. CDR1 and CDR2 (germline): MNHEY, SMNVEV (reference sequence). This CDR3 is 21 amino acids long. Unmatched junction bases numbered 20, after V lost 2 bases and J lost 3 bases.